This T cell receptor beta chain was identified in a study of tissue T cells after allogeneic stem cell transplantation. TCRdb's table, derived via immunoSEQ multiplex PCR, lists solely in-frame clones and lacks some. The table records fewer than 7,500 clones, 76% of them present only once. Trimming left V 6 bases short and J 2 bases short, with 11 bases between. The CDR3 runs to 13 residues. Germline CDR1 is MDHEN and CDR2 is SYDVKM. Regarding this clone: The antigen is not known.

Study-level results: This small cohort was clinically heterogeneous, and sampling depth was a limitation. Shared clones across patients were few; motif clustering revealed tissue-specific shared signatures.

The sequences come from blood, collected before transplantation. The chain uses TRBV28 and TRBJ2-7; no definite D call. This TCR derives from a man aged 35-69 years who later had graft-versus-host disease after an allogeneic stem cell transplant. Here the CDR3 DNA reads TGTGCCAGCAGACCTGGGCCCGCCTACGAGCAGTACTTC. This encodes CASRPGPAYEQYF.